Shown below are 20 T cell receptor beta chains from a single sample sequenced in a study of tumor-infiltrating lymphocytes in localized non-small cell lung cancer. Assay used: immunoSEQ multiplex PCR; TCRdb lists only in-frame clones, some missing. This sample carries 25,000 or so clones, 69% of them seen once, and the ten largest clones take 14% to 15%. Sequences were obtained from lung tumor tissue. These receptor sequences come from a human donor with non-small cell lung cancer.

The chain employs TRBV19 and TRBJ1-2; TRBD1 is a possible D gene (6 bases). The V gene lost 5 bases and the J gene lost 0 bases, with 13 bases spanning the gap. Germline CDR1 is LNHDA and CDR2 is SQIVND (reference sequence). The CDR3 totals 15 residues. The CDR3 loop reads CASSAWTAPNYGYTF. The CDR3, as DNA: TGTGCCAGTAGTGCTTGGACAGCGCCTAACTATGGCTACACCTTC.

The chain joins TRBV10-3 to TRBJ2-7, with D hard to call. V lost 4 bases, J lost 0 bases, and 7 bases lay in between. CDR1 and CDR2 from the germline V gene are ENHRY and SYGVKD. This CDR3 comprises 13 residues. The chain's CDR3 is CAISGASSYEQYF. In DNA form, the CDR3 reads TGTGCCATCAGTGGCGCTAGCTCCTACGAGCAGTACTTC.

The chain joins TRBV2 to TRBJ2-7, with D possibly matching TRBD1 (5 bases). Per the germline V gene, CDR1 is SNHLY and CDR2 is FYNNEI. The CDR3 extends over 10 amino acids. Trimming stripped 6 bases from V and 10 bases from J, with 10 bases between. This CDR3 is CASSREEQYF. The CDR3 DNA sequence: TGTGCCAGCAGCAGGGAAGAACAGTACTTC.

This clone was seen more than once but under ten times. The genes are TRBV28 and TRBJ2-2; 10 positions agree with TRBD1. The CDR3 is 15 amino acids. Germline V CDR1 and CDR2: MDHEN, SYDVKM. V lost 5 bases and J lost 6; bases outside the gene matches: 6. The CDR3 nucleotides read TGTGCCAGCAGTCTGACAGGGGGCTCTTCCGGGGAGCTGTTTTTT. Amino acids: CASSLTGGSSGELFF.

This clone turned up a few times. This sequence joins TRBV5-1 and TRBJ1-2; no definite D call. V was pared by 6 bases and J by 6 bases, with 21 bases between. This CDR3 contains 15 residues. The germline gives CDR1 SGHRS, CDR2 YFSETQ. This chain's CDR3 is CASTLDGFATDGYTF. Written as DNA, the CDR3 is TGCGCCAGCACCCTCGACGGGTTCGCCACTGATGGCTACACCTTC.

The CDR3 DNA sequence: TGTGCCAGCAGCTTAGGCGGGACTAGCGGGATCTCCTACGAGCAGTACTTC. This encodes CASSLGGTSGISYEQYF. The rearrangement uses TRBV11-1 and TRBJ2-7; 13 bases are a match to TRBD2. This CDR3 has 17 residues. Germline V gene sequence: CDR1 SGHAT, CDR2 FQDESV (reference sequence). The trim removed 1 base at V and 0 bases at J, leaving 3 bases unmatched.

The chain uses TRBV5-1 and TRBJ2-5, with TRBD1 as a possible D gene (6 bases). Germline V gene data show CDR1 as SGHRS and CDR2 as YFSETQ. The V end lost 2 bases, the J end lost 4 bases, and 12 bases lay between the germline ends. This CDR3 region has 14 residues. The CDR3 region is CASSLQGTLETQYF. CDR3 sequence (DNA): TGCGCCAGCAGCTTACAGGGCACTTTAGAGACCCAGTACTTC.

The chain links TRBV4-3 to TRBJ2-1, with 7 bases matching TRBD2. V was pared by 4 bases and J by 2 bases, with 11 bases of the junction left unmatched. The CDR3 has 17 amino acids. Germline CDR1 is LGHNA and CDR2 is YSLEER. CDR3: CASSRGLGGPPYNEQFF. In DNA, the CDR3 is TGCGCCAGCAGCCGAGGCTTGGGAGGGCCCCCCTACAATGAGCAGTTCTTC.

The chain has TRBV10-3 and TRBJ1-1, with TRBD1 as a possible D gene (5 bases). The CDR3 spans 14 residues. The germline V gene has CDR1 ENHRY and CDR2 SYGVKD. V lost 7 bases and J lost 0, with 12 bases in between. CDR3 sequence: CAITERQMNTEAFF. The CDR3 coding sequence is TGTGCCATCACCGAAAGACAGATGAACACTGAAGCTTTCTTT.

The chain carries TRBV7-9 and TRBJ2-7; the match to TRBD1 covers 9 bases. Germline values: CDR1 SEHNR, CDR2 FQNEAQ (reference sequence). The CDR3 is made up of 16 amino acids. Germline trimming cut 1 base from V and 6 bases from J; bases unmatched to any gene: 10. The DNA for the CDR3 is TGTGCCAGCAGCTTAGTGGGTGGGACAGGGCAAGTCGAGCAGTACTTC. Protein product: CASSLVGGTGQVEQYF.

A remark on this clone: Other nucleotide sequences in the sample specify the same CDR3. CDR3 DNA sequence: TGTGCCAGCAGCGTAGATAGCGGGAGGGGGGAGACCCAGTACTTC. Translated, it gives CASSVDSGRGETQYF. The chain is built from TRBV9 and TRBJ2-5; 11 positions match TRBD2. Looked up from germline, CDR1 is SGDLS and CDR2 is YYNGEE. This CDR3 has 15 residues. Losses at the gene ends were 0 bases for V and 5 bases for J; bases not matched to a gene: 3. The full variable domain, its missing parts supplied by reference TRBV9 and TRBJ2-5, is DSGVTQTPKHLITATGQRVTLRCSPRSGDLSVYWYQQSLDQGLQFLIQYYNGEERAKGNILERFSAQQFPDLHSELNLSSLELGDSALYFCASSVDSGRGETQYFGPGTRLLVL.

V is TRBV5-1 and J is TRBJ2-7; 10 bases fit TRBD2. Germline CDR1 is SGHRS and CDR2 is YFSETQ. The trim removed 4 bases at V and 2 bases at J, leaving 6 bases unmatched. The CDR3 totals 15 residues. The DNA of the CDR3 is TGCGCCAGCAGCCCGACTAGCGGGTCGACCTACGAGCAGTACTTC. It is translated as CASSPTSGSTYEQYF.

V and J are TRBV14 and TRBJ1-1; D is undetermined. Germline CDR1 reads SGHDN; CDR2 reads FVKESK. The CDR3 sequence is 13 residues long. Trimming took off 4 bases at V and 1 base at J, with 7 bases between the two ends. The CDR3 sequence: CASSPQPNTEAFF. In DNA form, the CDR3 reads TGTGCCAGCAGCCCCCAGCCGAACACTGAAGCTTTCTTT.

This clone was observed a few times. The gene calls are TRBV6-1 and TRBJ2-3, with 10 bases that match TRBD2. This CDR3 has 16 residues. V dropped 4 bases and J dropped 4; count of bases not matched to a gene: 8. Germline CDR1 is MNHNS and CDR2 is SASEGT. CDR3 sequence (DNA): TGTGCCAGCAGTGCGAGGACTAGCGGCGAATCAGATACGCAGTATTTT. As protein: CASSARTSGESDTQYF.

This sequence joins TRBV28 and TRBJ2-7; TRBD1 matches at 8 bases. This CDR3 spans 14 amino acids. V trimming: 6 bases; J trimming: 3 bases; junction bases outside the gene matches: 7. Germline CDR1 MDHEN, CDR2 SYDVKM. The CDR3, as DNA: TGTGCCAGCAGAGGACAGGGTGGGATCTACGAGCAGTACTTC. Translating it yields CASRGQGGIYEQYF.

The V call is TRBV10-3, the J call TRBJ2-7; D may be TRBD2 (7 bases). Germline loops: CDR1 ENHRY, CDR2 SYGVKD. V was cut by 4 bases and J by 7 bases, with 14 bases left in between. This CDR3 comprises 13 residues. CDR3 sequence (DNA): TGTGCCATCAGTGCCGCGGGGGCGGGGGAGCAGTACTTC. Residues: CAISAAGAGEQYF.

The CDR3, as DNA: TGTGCCTATAGCGGGGTTAACACCGGGGAGCTGTTTTTT. Residues: CAYSGVNTGELFF. V is TRBV30 and J is TRBJ2-2, with 8 bases identical to TRBD2. CDR1 is GTSNPN, CDR2 SVGIG, per germline (reference sequence). The CDR3 sequence is 13 residues long. The V segment lost 7 bases and the J segment 2 bases; nucleotides outside the gene matches: 3.

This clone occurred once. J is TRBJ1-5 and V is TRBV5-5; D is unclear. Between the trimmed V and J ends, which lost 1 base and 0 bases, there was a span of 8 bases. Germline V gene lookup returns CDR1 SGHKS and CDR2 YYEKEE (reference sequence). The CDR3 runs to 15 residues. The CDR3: CASSLSQNSNQPQHF. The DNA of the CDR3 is TGTGCCAGCAGCTTGAGTCAGAATAGCAATCAGCCCCAGCATTTT.

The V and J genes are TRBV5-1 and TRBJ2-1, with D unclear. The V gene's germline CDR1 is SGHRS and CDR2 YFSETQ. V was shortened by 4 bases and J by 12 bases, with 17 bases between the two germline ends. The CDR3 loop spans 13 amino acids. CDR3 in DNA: TGCGCCAGCAGCCCGAGATCCGCCGAGGCGCAGTTCTTC. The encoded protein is CASSPRSAEAQFF.

CDR3 sequence reads: CASSESSGYEQFF. CDR3 sequence (DNA): TGTGCCAGCAGTGAATCGTCGGGGTATGAGCAGTTCTTC. The rearrangement uses TRBV25-1 and TRBJ2-1, with a tentative D call TRBD2 (5 bases). V was trimmed by 1 base and J by 8 bases, leaving 9 bases between them. The CDR3 length is 13 residues. CDR1 is MGHDK and CDR2 is SYGVNS in the germline V gene.